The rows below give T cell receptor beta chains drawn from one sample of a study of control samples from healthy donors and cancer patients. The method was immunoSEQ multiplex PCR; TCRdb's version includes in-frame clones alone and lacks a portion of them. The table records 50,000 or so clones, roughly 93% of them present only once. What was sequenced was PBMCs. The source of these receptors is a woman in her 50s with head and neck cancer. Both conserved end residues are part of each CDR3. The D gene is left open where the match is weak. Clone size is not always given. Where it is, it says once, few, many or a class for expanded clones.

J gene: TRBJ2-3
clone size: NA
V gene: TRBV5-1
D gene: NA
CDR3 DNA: TGCGCCAGCAGCTTGGCCGAAGGACTTCTAGATACGCAGTATTTT
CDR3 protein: CASSLAEGLLDTQYF

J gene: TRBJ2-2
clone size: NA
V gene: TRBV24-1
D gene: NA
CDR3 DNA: TGTGCCACCAGTGGGCGGATCTACACCGGGGAGCTGTTTTTT
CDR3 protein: CATSGRIYTGELFF

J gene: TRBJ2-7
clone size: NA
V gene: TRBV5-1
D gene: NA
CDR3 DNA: TGCGCCAGCAGCTTGGCTGGCGCCCAAGGGGAGGAGCAGTACTTC
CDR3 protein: CASSLAGAQGEEQYF

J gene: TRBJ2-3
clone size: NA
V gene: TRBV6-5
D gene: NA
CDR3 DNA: TGTGCCAGCAGGTCAGGATTCACAGATACGCAGTATTTT
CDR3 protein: CASRSGFTDTQYF

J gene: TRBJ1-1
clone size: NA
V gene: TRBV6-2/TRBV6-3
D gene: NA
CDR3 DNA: TGTGCCAGCAGTTGGACGGCGCCCGGCACTGAAGCTTTCTTT
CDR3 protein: CASSWTAPGTEAFF

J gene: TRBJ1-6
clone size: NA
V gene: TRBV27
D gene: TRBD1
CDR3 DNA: TGTGCCAGCAGCAGGGGACAGGTTCTTAATTCACCCCTCCACTTT
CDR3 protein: CASSRGQVLNSPLHF

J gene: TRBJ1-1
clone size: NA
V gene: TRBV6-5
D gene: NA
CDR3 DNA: TGTGCCAGCAGTTATGGGGGTAACACTGAAGCTTTCTTT
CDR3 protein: CASSYGGNTEAFF

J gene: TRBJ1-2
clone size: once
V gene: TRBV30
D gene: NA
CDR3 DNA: TGTGCCTGGAGTACCCGACGTCGCCACTATGGCTACACCTTC
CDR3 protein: CAWSTRRRHYGYTF

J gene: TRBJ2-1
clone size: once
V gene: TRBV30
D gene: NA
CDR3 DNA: TGTGCCTGGACCCTTCGAGTGGGTGAGCAGTTCTTC
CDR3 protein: CAWTLRVGEQFF

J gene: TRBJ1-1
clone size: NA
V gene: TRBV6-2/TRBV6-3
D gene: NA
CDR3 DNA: TGTGCCAGCAGTTACGGTAGAGATGAGGCTTTCTTT
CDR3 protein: CASSYGRDEAFF

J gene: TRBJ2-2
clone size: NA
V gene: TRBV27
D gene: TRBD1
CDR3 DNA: TGTGCCAGCAGCTCAGGGGGTGCTTACACCGGGGAGCTGTTTTTT
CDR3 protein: CASSSGGAYTGELFF

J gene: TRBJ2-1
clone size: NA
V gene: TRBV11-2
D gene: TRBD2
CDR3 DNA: TGTGCCAGCAGCCCACCGGGACTAGCAGGCGAGCAGTTCTTC
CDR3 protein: CASSPPGLAGEQFF

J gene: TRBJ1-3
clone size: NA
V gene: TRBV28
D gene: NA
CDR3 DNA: TGTGCCAGCAGTTTAGTCCAAAAAAACACCATATATTTT
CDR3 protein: CASSLVQKNTIYF

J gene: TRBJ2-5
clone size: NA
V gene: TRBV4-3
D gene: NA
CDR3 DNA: TGCGCCAGCAGCCAAGATCCCAGGGTGTCCCAAGAGACCCAGTACTTC
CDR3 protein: CASSQDPRVSQETQYF

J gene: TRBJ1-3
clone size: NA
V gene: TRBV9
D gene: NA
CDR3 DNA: TGTGCCAGCAGCCCTTCGCTCTCTGGAAACACCATATATTTT
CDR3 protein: CASSPSLSGNTIYF

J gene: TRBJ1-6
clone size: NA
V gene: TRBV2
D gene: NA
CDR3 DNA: TGTGCCAGCAGTCTGGGCGGCGAATCACCCCTCCACTTT
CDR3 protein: CASSLGGESPLHF

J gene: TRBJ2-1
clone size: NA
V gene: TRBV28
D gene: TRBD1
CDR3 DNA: TGTGCCAGCAGTTCCCTGGACAGGGGGCCCTACAATGAGCAGTTCTTC
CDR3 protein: CASSSLDRGPYNEQFF

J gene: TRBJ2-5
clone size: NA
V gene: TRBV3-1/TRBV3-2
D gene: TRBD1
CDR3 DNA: TGTGCCAGCAGCCAAACAGGGGGCGAAGAGACCCAGTACTTC
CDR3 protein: CASSQTGGEETQYF

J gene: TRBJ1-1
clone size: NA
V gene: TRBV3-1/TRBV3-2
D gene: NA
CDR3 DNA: TGTGCCAGCAGCCGCCTGACTGGAAGGGGTAGCACTGAAGCTTTCTTT
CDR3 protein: CASSRLTGRGSTEAFF